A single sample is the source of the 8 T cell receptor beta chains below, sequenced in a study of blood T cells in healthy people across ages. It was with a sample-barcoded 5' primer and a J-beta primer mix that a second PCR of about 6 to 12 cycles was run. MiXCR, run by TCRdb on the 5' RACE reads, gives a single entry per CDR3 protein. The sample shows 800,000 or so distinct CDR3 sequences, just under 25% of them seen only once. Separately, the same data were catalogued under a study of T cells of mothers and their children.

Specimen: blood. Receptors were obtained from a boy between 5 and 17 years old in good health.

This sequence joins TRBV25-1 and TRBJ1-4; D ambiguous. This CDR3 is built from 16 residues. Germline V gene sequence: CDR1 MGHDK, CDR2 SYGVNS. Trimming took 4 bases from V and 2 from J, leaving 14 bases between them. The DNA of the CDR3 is TGTGCCAGCAGTGCAGGAGATCTAGCGACTAATGAAAAACTGTTTTTT. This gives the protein CASSAGDLATNEKLFF. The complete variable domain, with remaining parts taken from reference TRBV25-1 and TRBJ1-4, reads EADIYQTPRYLVIGTGKKITLECSQTMGHDKMYWYQQDPGMELHLIHYSYGVNSTEKGDLSSESTVSRIRTEHFPLTLESARPSHTSQYLCASSAGDLATNEKLFFGSGTQLSVL.

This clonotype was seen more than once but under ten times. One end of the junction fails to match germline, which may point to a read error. DNA for the CDR3: TGCAGTGCTGGAGACCCAAGCGATGGAGGCGACGAGCAGTACTTC. This translates into CSAGDPSDGGDEQYF. This chain links TRBV20-1 with TRBJ2-5; TRBD2 is a possible D gene (5 bases). The assigned J gene may be wrong: the sequence end matches TRBJ2-7 better. The CDR3 is 15 amino acids. Looked up from germline, CDR1 is DFQATT and CDR2 is SNEGSKA (reference sequence).

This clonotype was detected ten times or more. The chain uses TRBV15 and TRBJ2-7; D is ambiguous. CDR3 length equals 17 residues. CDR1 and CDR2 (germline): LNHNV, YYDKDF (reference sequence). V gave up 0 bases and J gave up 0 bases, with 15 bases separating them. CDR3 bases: TGTGCCACCAGCAGAGATTATAGCCCCAGGAGCTCCTACGAGCAGTACTTC. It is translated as CATSRDYSPRSSYEQYF.

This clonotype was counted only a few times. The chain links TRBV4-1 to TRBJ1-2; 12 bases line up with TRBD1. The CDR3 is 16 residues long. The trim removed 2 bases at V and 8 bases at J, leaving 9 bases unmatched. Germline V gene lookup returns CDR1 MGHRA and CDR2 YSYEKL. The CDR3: CASSQWDRGLLEGYTF. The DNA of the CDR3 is TGCGCCAGCAGCCAATGGGACAGGGGGCTACTAGAGGGCTACACCTTC.

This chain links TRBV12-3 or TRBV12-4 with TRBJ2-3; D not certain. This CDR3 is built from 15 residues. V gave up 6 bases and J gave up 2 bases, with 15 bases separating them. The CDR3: CASSDLYDPTDTQYF. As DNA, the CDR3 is TGTGCCAGCAGCGACCTTTACGACCCCACAGATACGCAGTATTTT.

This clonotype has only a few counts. The CDR3 loop reads CASSLAGGFDDEQYF. CDR3 bases: TGTGCCAGCAGCTTAGCGGGGGGGTTTGACGACGAGCAGTACTTC. This chain connects TRBV7-6 to TRBJ2-1, with TRBD2 matching over 7 bases. The DNA matches TRBJ2-7 better at its end, which makes the J call doubtful. Germline CDR1 and CDR2: SGHVS and FNYEAQ. The CDR3 has 15 residues.

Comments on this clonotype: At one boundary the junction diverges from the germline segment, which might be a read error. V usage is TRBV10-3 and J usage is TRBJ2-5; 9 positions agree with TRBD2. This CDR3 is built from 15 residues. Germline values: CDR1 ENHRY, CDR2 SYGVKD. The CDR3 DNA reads TGTGCCATCAGTGAAGGGACTAGCAGCATAGGAGAGGAGTTCTTC. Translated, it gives CAISEGTSSIGEEFF.

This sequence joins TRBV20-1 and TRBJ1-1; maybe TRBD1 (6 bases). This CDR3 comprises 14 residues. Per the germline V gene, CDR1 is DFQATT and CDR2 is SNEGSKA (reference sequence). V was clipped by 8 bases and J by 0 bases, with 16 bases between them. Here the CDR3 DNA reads TGCAGTCCACTTCCAGGGGCGTTGAACACTGAAGCTTTCTTT. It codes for CSPLPGALNTEAFF.